The clone carrying this T cell receptor beta chain showed up just a few times. Its antigen is undetermined. This sample is drawn from a study of T cells in Graves' hyperthyroidism and ophthalmopathy. Study-wide context: Peripheral blood was drawn at first diagnosis, prior to all treatment. Overall study results and limits: Ophthalmopathy was distinguished from stable hyperthyroidism by 13 V-J signatures.

The CDR3 runs to 18 residues. Per the germline V gene, CDR1 is LGHDT and CDR2 is YNNKEL (reference sequence). After removal of 1 base from V and 1 base from J, the junction contained 4 bases not matched to a gene. Using RNA transcripts as the source, TCR beta CDR3 regions were amplified. Initially, a first-round RT-PCR of the TCR CDR3 employed the HTBI primer set. TCRdb analysed the multiplex PCR reads with MiXCR anew, one entry per CDR3 protein. The sample gives fewer than 500,000 distinct CDR3 sequences, roughly 14% of which show up once; less than 25% is in the top ten. These patients, aged 18 to 65, had recently diagnosed hyperthyroidism lasting under 2 months. Diagnostic decisions used clinical symptoms, serum thyroxine and TRAb, thyroid ultrasound and orbital computed tomography.

This chain joins TRBV3-1 and TRBJ2-6, with TRBD2 identical over 10 bases. The receptor's source is a man aged 25 to 40 with Graves' hyperthyroidism that later progressed to Graves' ophthalmopathy. What was sequenced was blood. CDR3 residues: CASSQGIAGGSGANVLTF. CDR3 DNA: TGTGCCAGCAGCCAAGGGATAGCGGGGGGATCTGGGGCCAACGTCCTGACTTTC.